This passage covers 22 T cell receptor beta chains from one sample sequenced in a study of graft-versus-host responses after intestinal transplantation. Clones were sequenced by immunoSEQ multiplex PCR, and TCRdb holds only the in-frame ones, with some missing. Among over 100,000 clones listed, approximately 93% were seen once. The antigens these receptors bind are not known. Here the sequenced sample was unstimulated CD8+ T cells sorted from spleen or lymph node cells, taken before transplant. These receptors all come from a human donor who was the organ donor for an intestinal transplant.

The V gene is TRBV6-6, the J gene TRBJ1-1; 8 bases are shared with TRBD1. Germline V gene data show CDR1 as MNHNY and CDR2 as SVGAGI (reference sequence). V dropped 2 bases and J dropped 6; count of bases not matched to a gene: 2. There are 13 residues in the CDR3. CDR3 amino acids: CASSYPDRAEAFF. CDR3 coding DNA: TGTGCCAGCAGTTACCCGGACAGGGCTGAAGCTTTCTTT.

The chain couples TRBV2 to TRBJ2-7, with D possibly matching TRBD1 (5 bases). This CDR3 contains 12 residues. Germline V lookup: CDR1 SNHLY, CDR2 FYNNEI. Trimming removed 3 bases at V and 5 bases at J, with 8 bases between. The CDR3 sequence: CASSDRVDEQYF. The CDR3 DNA sequence: TGTGCCAGCAGTGACAGGGTTGACGAGCAGTACTTC.

Only one count was recorded for this clone. The rearrangement joins TRBV27 to TRBJ2-1; D remains unclear. Germline CDR1 is MNHEY and CDR2 is SMNVEV (reference sequence). The length of the CDR3 is 14 residues. V was pared by 2 bases and J by 0 bases, with 5 bases between. This chain's CDR3 is CASSLAPSYNEQFF. In DNA form, the CDR3 reads TGTGCCAGCAGTTTAGCCCCCTCCTACAATGAGCAGTTCTTC.

The J gene is TRBJ2-5, the V gene TRBV28; 8 nucleotides align to TRBD1. Germline V gene sequence: CDR1 MDHEN, CDR2 SYDVKM. The CDR3 has 14 amino acids. Trimming removed 5 bases from V and 5 bases from J; junction bases left unmatched: 7. The CDR3 spells CASSKGQGGETQYF. DNA for the CDR3: TGTGCCAGCAGTAAAGGACAGGGCGGTGAGACCCAGTACTTC.

The chain links TRBV7-9 to TRBJ2-3, with 7 bases matching TRBD2. Germline CDR1 is SEHNR and CDR2 is FQNEAQ (reference sequence). Trimming cost V 5 bases and J 9 bases; bases outside gene matches: 17. The CDR3 runs to 16 residues. The CDR3 DNA reads TGTGCCAGCAGCCCAATCGGGGGGAGGCCCTTGGACACGCAGTATTTT. As protein: CASSPIGGRPLDTQYF.

The chain employs TRBV5-1 and TRBJ2-3; 8 nucleotides match TRBD1. The J segment lost 3 bases and the V segment lost 0 bases, leaving 6 bases of the junction unmatched. This CDR3 has 16 residues. CDR1 SGHRS and CDR2 YFSETQ come from the germline V gene. CDR3 sequence reads: CASSLVPGQGTDTQYF. In DNA form, the CDR3 reads TGCGCCAGCAGCTTGGTCCCTGGACAGGGAACAGATACGCAGTATTTT.

A single count supports this clone. CDR3 sequence (DNA): TGTGCCAGCAGCTCTGCCGGGACAGGGGGCCCCAATCAGCCCCAGCATTTT. Its protein is CASSSAGTGGPNQPQHF. The chain uses TRBV11-2 and TRBJ1-5; 12 bases are shared with TRBD1. The junction had 7 bases not matched to a gene; V was cut back by 4 bases and J by 3 bases. The CDR3 covers 17 residues. Germline CDR1 and CDR2: SGHAT and FQNNGV.

The rearrangement uses TRBV5-6 and TRBJ2-5; the D gene is possibly TRBD2 (6 bases). The germline V gene has CDR1 SGHDT and CDR2 YYEEEE. Between the trimmed V and J ends, which lost 0 bases and 3 bases, there was a span of 6 bases. The CDR3 is 13 amino acids. The CDR3 spells CASSLVAEETQYF. In DNA, the CDR3 is TGTGCCAGCAGCTTGGTAGCGGAAGAGACCCAGTACTTC.

V usage is TRBV7-2 and J usage is TRBJ2-5, with TRBD2 as a possible D gene (7 bases). The CDR3 has 17 residues. Deletions cut 1 base from V and 5 bases from J, with 20 bases between. Germline assignment: CDR1 SGHTA and CDR2 FQGNSA. The CDR3 sequence: CASSLVLGRERGETQYF. CDR3 in DNA: TGTGCCAGCAGCTTAGTCTTAGGGCGGGAGAGGGGGGAGACCCAGTACTTC.

This clone was observed a single time. The CDR3 DNA is TGTGCCAGCAGTTTATTTCTATCGTACCTACCATTCTCGCAGTACTTC. It is translated as CASSLFLSYLPFSQYF. The chain is built from TRBV28 and TRBJ2-7; D not resolved. This CDR3 region has 16 residues. V was pared by 1 base and J by 9 bases, with 22 bases between. Looked up from germline, CDR1 is MDHEN and CDR2 is SYDVKM.

The chain uses TRBV18 and TRBJ2-4; TRBD2 aligns across 7 bases. Germline V lookup: CDR1 KGHSH, CDR2 LQKENI. The V segment lost 4 bases and the J segment 1 base; nucleotides outside the gene matches: 4. The CDR3 runs 15 residues. The chain's CDR3 is CASSRREGAKNIQYF. CDR3 nucleotide sequence: TGTGCCAGCTCACGCAGGGAGGGGGCCAAAAACATTCAGTACTTC.

This rearrangement joins TRBV20-1 to TRBJ1-2; D perhaps matches TRBD1 (6 bases). Deletions cut 4 bases from V and 8 bases from J, with 11 bases between. Germline lookup yields CDR1 DFQATT and CDR2 SNEGSKA (reference sequence). CDR3 size: 11 residues. Written as DNA, the CDR3 is TGCAGTGCTATCCGGGACACCGGCTACACCTTC. Translating gives CSAIRDTGYTF.

The chain couples TRBV7-9 to TRBJ2-3, with a tentative D call TRBD2 (6 bases). Between the trimmed V and J ends, which lost 3 bases and 2 bases, there was a span of 15 bases. Germline V CDR1 and CDR2: SEHNR, FQNEAQ (reference sequence). This CDR3 comprises 16 residues. DNA of the CDR3: TGTGCCAGCAGCTTTACGGGACTCCCAAACACAGATACGCAGTATTTT. Translating gives CASSFTGLPNTDTQYF. The whole variable domain, filled in from reference TRBV7-9 and TRBJ2-3, reads DTGVSQNPRHKITKRGQNVTFRCDPISEHNRLYWYRQTLGQGPEFLTYFQNEAQLEKSRLLSDRFSAERPKGSFSTLEIQRTEQGDSAMYLCASSFTGLPNTDTQYFGPGTRLTVL.

The J gene is TRBJ2-3, the V gene TRBV4-1; 9 nucleotides match TRBD2. V was pared by 2 bases and J by 1 base, with 7 bases of the junction left unmatched. Germline assignment: CDR1 MGHRA and CDR2 YSYEKL. CDR3 size: 17 residues. As DNA, the CDR3 is TGCGCCAGCAGCCAATCCCGGGTAGCGGGAGGCACAGATACGCAGTATTTT. The encoded protein is CASSQSRVAGGTDTQYF.

The chain uses TRBV6-5 and TRBJ2-1; D not resolved. This CDR3 comprises 13 residues. CDR1 and CDR2 from the germline V gene are MNHEY and SVGAGI. Trimming cost V 5 bases and J 7 bases, with 12 bases left between them. Here the CDR3 DNA reads TGTGCCAGCAGTCCCAAACAGAGGAATGAGCAGTTCTTC. Its protein is CASSPKQRNEQFF.

V gene TRBV6-5 combines with J gene TRBJ2-3; TRBD1 might be the D (5 bases). CDR3 size: 14 residues. V was pared by 4 bases and J by 4 bases, with 12 bases between. Germline assignment: CDR1 MNHEY and CDR2 SVGAGI. The CDR3 DNA reads as TGTGCCAGCAGTTTGGGCTTAGGGGCAGATACGCAGTATTTT. It specifies CASSLGLGADTQYF.

Worth noting for this clone: Distinct nucleotide sequences in the sample also encode this CDR3. The V gene is TRBV6-4, the J gene TRBJ2-3; 8 bases align to TRBD2. The CDR3 sequence is 13 residues long. V gave up 4 bases and J gave up 3 bases; unmatched junction bases: 0. Germline CDR1 is MRHNA and CDR2 is SNTAGT. This chain's CDR3 is CASSAGGTDTQYF. Written as DNA, the CDR3 is TGTGCCAGCAGTGCGGGAGGGACAGATACGCAGTATTTT.

The chain links TRBV2 to TRBJ1-2; D remains unclear. Per the germline V gene, CDR1 is SNHLY and CDR2 is FYNNEI. Trimming left V 6 bases short and J 4 bases short, with 6 bases between. The CDR3 extends over 11 amino acids. As DNA, the CDR3 is TGTGCCAGCAGGTTGCTCTATGGCTACACCTTC. Protein: CASRLLYGYTF.

The rearrangement links TRBV19 to TRBJ2-7; TRBD2 matches at 10 bases. Trimming took 5 bases from V and 4 from J; bases not matched to a gene: 5. The CDR3 runs to 14 residues. CDR1 and CDR2 (germline): LNHDA, SQIVND (reference sequence). CDR3 DNA: TGTGCCAGTAGTCCGGGACTAGCGCTATACGAGCAGTACTTC. It is translated as CASSPGLALYEQYF.

V gene TRBV4-1 combines with J gene TRBJ2-3, with D unclear. V lost 3 bases and J 0 bases, leaving 10 bases between the germline ends. The germline gives CDR1 MGHRA, CDR2 YSYEKL. The CDR3 is made up of 15 amino acids. CDR3 nucleotide sequence: TGCGCCAGCAGCCACCAGGCAGCTAGCACAGATACGCAGTATTTT. This gives the protein CASSHQAASTDTQYF.

V and J are TRBV6-5 and TRBJ2-7; D gene unclear. The V gene lost 5 bases and the J gene lost 0 bases, with 14 bases spanning the gap. Germline V gene lookup returns CDR1 MNHEY and CDR2 SVGAGI. This CDR3 spans 15 amino acids. The CDR3 spells CASSVSLYGSYEQYF. The DNA of the CDR3 is TGTGCCAGCAGTGTCAGTCTCTACGGCTCCTACGAGCAGTACTTC.

The V call is TRBV7-2, the J call TRBJ2-5; TRBD2 matches at 10 bases. The CDR3 runs 14 residues. Trimming took 4 bases from V and 5 from J; bases not matched to a gene: 4. CDR1 and CDR2 from the germline V gene are SGHTA and FQGNSA. DNA of the CDR3: TGTGCCAGCAGCTACCCGACTAGCGGGGAGACCCAGTACTTC. This gives the protein CASSYPTSGETQYF.